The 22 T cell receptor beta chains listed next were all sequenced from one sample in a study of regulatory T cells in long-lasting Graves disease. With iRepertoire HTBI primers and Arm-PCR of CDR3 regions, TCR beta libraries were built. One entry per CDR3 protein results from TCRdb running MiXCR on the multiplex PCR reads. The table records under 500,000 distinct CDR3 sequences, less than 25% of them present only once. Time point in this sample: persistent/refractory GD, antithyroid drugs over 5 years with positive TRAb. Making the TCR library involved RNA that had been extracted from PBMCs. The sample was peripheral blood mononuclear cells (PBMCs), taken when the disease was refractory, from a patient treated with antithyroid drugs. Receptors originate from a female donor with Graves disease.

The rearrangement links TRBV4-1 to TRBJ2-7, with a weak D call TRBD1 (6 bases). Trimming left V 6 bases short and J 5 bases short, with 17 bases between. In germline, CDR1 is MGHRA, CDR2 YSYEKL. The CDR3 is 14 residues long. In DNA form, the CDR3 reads TGCGCCAGCAGGGACAGTCCCTCTGTTAACGAGCAGTACTTC. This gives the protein CASRDSPSVNEQYF.

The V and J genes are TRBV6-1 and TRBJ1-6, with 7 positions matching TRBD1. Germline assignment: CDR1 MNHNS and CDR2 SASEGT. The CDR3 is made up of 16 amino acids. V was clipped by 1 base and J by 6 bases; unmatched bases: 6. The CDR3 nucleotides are TGTGCCAGCAGTGAAGGGCGATACAGGGGTAATTCACCCCTCCACTTT. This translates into CASSEGRYRGNSPLHF.

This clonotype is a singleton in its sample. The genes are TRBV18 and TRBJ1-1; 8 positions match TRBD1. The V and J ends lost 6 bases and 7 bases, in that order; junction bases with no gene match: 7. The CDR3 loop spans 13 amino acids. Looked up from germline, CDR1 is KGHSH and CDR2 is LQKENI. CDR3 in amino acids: CASSYRQGLEAFF. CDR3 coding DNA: TGTGCCAGCTCGTACCGACAGGGGCTTGAAGCTTTCTTT.

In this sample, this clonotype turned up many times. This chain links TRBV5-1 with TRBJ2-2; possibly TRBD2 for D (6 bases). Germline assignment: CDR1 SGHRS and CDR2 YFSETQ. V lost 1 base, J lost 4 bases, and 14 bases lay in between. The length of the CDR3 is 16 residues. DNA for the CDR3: TGCGCCAGCAGCTTGCATACCGGGAGAGGCACCGGGGAGCTGTTTTTT. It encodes CASSLHTGRGTGELFF.

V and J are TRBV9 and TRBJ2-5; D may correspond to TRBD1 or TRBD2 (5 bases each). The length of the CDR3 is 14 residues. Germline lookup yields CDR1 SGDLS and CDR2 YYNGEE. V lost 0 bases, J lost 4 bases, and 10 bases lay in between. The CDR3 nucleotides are TGTGCCAGCAGCGTAGGGGGTGGGGGAGAGACCCAGTACTTC. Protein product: CASSVGGGGETQYF.

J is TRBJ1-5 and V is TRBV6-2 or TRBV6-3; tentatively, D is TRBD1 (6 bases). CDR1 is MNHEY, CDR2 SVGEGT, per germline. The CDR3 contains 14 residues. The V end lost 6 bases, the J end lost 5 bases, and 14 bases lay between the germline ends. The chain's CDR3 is CASSHTGRDQPQHF. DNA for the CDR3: TGTGCCAGCAGCCATACAGGGAGAGATCAGCCCCAGCATTTT.

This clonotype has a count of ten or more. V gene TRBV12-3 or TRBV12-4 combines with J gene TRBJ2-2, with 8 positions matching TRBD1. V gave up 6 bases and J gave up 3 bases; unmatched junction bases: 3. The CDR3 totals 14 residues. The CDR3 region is CASRTGQDTGELFF. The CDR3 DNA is TGTGCCAGCAGAACGGGACAGGACACCGGGGAGCTGTTTTTT.

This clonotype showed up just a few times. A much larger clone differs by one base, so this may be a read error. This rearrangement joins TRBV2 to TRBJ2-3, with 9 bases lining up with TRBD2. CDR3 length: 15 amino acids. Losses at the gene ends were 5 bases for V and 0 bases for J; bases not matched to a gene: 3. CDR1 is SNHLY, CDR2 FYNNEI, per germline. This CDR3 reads CASSRTSASTDTQYF. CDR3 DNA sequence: TGTGCCAGCAGTAGGACTAGCGCCAGCACAGATACGCAGTATTTT.

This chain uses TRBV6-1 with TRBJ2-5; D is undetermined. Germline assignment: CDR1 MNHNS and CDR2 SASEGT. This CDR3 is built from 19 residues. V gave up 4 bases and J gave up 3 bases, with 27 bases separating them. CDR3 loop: CASSATSLFMVEQKETQYF. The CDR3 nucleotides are TGTGCCAGCAGTGCGACGAGCCTTTTTATGGTTGAGCAAAAAGAGACCCAGTACTTC.

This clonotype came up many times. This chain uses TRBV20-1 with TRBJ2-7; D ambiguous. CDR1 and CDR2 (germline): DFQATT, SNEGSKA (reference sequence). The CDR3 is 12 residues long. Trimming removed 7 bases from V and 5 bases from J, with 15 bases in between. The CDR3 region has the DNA TGCAGTGTTGACCCTTCGCCTCACGAGCAGTACTTC. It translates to CSVDPSPHEQYF.

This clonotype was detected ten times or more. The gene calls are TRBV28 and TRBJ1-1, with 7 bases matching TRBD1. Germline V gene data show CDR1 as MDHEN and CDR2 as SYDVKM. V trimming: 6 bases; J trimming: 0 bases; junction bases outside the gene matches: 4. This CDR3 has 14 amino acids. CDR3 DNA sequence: TGTGCCAGCAGCCACAGGGGCTTGAACACTGAAGCTTTCTTT. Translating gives CASSHRGLNTEAFF.

The CDR3 coding sequence is TGTGCCAGCACCCGTACAGGTATTAGTGGCAATCAGCCCCAGCATTTT. This translates into CASTRTGISGNQPQHF. V gene TRBV6-1 combines with J gene TRBJ1-5, with D tentatively TRBD1 (5 bases). The germline CDR1 and CDR2 sequences are MNHNS and SASEGT. This CDR3 has 16 amino acids. Between the trimmed V and J ends, which lost 7 bases and 2 bases, there was a span of 18 bases.

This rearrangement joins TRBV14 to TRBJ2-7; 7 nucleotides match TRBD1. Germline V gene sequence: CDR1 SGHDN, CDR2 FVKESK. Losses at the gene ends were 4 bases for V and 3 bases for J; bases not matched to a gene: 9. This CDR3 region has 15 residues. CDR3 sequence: CASSLTGLNFYEQYF. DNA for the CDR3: TGTGCCAGCAGCCTGACAGGGCTGAACTTCTACGAGCAGTACTTC.

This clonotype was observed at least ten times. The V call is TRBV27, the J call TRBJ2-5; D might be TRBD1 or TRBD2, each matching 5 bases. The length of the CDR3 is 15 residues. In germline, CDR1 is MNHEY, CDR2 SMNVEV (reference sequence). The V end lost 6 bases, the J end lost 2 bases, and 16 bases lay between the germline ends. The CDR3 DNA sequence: TGTGCCAGCAGCTGGCTCGGGACCAAACAAGAGACCCAGTACTTC. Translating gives CASSWLGTKQETQYF.

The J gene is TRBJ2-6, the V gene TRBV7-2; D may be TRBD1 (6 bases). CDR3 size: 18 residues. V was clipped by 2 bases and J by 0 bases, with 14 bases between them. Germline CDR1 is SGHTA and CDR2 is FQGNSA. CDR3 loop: CASSLLGTTNSGANVLTF. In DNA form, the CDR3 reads TGTGCCAGCAGCTTATTAGGGACAACCAACTCTGGGGCCAACGTCCTGACTTTC.

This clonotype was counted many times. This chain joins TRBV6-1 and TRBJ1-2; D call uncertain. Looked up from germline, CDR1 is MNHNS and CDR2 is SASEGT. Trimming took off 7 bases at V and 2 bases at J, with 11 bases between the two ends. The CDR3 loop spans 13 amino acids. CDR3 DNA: TGTGCCAGCAACCCGAACACCAACTATGGCTACACCTTC. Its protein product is CASNPNTNYGYTF.

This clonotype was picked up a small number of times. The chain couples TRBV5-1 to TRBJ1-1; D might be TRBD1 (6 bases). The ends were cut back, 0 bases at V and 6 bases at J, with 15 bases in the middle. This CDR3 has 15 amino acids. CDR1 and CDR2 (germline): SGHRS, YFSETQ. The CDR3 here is CASSLEGGWGSEAFF. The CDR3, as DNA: TGCGCCAGCAGCTTGGAGGGGGGTTGGGGATCTGAAGCTTTCTTT.

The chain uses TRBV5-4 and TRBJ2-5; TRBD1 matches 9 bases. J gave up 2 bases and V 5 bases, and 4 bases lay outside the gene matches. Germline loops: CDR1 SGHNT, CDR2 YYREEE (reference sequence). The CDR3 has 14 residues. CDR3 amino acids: CASRGTGRQETQYF. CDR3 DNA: TGTGCCAGCAGGGGGACAGGGCGTCAAGAGACCCAGTACTTC.

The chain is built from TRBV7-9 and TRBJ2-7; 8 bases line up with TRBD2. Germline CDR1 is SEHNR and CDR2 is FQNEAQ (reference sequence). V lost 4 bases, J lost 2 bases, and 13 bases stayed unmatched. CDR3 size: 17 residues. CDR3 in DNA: TGTGCCAGCAGCTCACCCGGGAGCGGGAGCAGCCCCTACGAGCAGTACTTC. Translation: CASSSPGSGSSPYEQYF.

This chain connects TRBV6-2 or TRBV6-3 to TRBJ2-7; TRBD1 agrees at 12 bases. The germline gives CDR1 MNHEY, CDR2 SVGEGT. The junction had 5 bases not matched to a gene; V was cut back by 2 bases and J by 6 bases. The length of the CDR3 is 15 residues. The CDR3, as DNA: TGTGCCAGCAGTTACCGGGACAGGGGGCTTGGCGAGCAGTACTTC. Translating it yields CASSYRDRGLGEQYF.

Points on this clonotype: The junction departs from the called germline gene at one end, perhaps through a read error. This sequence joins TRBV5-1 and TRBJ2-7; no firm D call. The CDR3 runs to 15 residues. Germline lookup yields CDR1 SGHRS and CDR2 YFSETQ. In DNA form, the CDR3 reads TGCGCCAGCAGTCCGGACCAGGCCCTTATTGACGAGCAGTGCTTC. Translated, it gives CASSPDQALIDEQCF.

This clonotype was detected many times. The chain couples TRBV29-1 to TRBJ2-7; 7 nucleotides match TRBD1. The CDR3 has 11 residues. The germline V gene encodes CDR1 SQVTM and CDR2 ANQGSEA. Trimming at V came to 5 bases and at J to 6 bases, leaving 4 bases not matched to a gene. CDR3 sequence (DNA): TGCAGCGTTCGACAGGGAAGCGAGCAGTACTTC. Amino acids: CSVRQGSEQYF.